One T cell receptor beta chain is described in this entry. Its antigen target is currently unknown. No quality values exist for individual bases; no much larger clone is one base distant. The time point tag for this specimen amounts to: about 28 days (+/-7) after the second vaccine dose. In light of the paper, this sample's treatment or condition label describes: meningococcal conjugate vaccine given as trial control. Samples from vaccinated people were obtained from the UK trials COV001 and COV002, which included a single-blind randomized controlled phase 2/3 trial of AZD1222 (ChAdOx1 nCoV-19) in healthy adults. Trial participant PBMC samples were collected at day 0 and day 28 after the second dose for TCRbeta chain sequencing. The CDR3 regions of human TCRbeta chains were analyzed by immunosequencing. Regarding the original processing steps: TCRs in the repertoires were matched against a reference library of SARS-CoV-2-specific TCRs that had been generated with the MIRA antigen-specificity platform. Breadth was defined as the fraction of unique TCRs that were SARS-CoV-2-associated. Depth was defined as the fraction of total T cells that were SARS-CoV-2-associated. Using the MIRA data, each spike-specific TCR was assigned both to the spike region to which the TCR was reactive and to a CD4 or CD8 class. Log10-transformed breadth and depth values were compared by one-way ANOVA with Sidak's multiple comparisons tests. Imported from immuneACCESS, the table was reduced by TCRdb to in-frame sequences with V and J called. These copies leave out some clones; in studies compared against another copy, an unresolved V gene accounts for under half, and the cause of the remainder is not known. Clone size and the V and J calls come from that table; the DNA yielded D and trimming. This sample holds 120,000 to 150,000 clones; approximately 88% were observed only once. The ten top clones hold approximately 5.4% of the sample.

V and J are trimmed by 4 bases and 9 bases, and the gene matches miss 9 bases of the junction. The CDR3 covers 15 residues, taking in both the cysteine and the phenylalanine. Only the CDR3 DNA is retained, 45 bases long and in frame from the first base. For CDR1 and CDR2, the germline V gene lists MNHEY and SVGEGT. These data belong to a study of T cell responses to AZD1222 COVID-19 vaccine (dated by TCRdb to about 2021). Background for the entire study: TCR sequencing was performed for fewer than 250 trial participants, of whom some 200 were given two doses of AZD1222 and some 26 were given two doses of MenACWY control vaccine. Enrollment into the trials was organized by age into subgroups of 18-55, 56-69 and 70-plus years, and those subgroups contained roughly 150, 30 and 60 TCR-sequenced participants, respectively.

What the authors observed across the whole study: In the small 56-69-year group, the increase in depth fell short of significance, most likely because of low power. Spike-specific TCR breadth and depth rose significantly after two AZD1222 doses compared with day 0 and with MenACWY recipients. Nearly half of unique spike-specific TCRs reportedly recognized epitopes outside regions mutated in the B.1.351 and B.1.1.7 variants. Vaccine-associated CD4 TCRs spanned the whole spike protein, with dominant responses in regions 160-218 and 743-854. Only a handful of AZD1222 recipients were SARS-CoV-2 seropositive at baseline, limiting conclusions about previously exposed vaccinees. Most participants were white British and females outnumbered males, and the authors suggested that clonal diversity may have been underestimated. Because no day 14 peak-response samples were available, the repertoires could be characterized only after the peak T cell response.

The chain is made from TRBV6-2 or TRBV6-3 and TRBJ1-6, with 7 middle bases fitting TRBD1. This TCR was sampled from an adult who received the MenACWY meningococcal vaccine as a control. This specimen was peripheral blood, taken 28 days after the second dose of the MenACWY control vaccine. The CDR3 amino acid sequence is: CASSFATGIGSPLHF. Here is the DNA: TGTGCCAGCAGTTTCGCGACAGGGATTGGTTCACCCCTCCACTTT.